Below are 27 T cell receptor beta chains sequenced from a single sample in a study of blood T cell repertoires in COVID-19. Data came from immunoSEQ multiplex PCR; TCRdb stores just in-frame clones and leaves some out. The sample gives 60,000 to 80,000 clones, 85% to 90% of which show up once; about a sixth is in the top ten. The sequenced sample consisted of peripheral blood. Receptor source: a woman in her fifties or sixties with COVID-19, enrolled during active disease.

The chain has TRBV5-5 and TRBJ2-7, with 15 bases matching TRBD2. V dropped 3 bases and J dropped 2; count of bases not matched to a gene: 3. Germline V gene lookup returns CDR1 SGHKS and CDR2 YYEKEE (reference sequence). The CDR3 is 16 amino acids. CDR3 in DNA: TGTGCCAGCAGCTCGGGACTAGCGGGGGGACCCTACGAGCAGTACTTC. Amino acid sequence: CASSSGLAGGPYEQYF.

The chain's CDR3 is CASSPTGNTVNEQFF. CDR3 sequence (DNA): TGTGCCAGCAGCCCAACAGGGAATACGGTCAATGAGCAGTTCTTC. The J gene is TRBJ2-1, the V gene TRBV7-2, with D perhaps TRBD1 (6 bases). This CDR3 has 15 residues. V was pared by 5 bases and J by 6 bases, with 17 bases between. Germline CDR1 SGHTA, CDR2 FQGNSA.

The CDR3 coding sequence is TGTGCCTGGACGAGGGGTAGCGGGAGGAGCTCCTACAATGAGCAGTTCTTC. This translates into CAWTRGSGRSSYNEQFF. This chain links TRBV30 with TRBJ2-1; 10 bases agree with TRBD2. J was trimmed by 0 bases and V by 4 bases; bases with no gene match: 9. In germline, CDR1 is GTSNPN, CDR2 SVGIG (reference sequence). The CDR3 extends over 17 amino acids.

This rearrangement joins TRBV19 to TRBJ2-7; D may be TRBD2 (5 bases). The CDR3 length is 14 residues. V was trimmed by 7 bases and J by 3 bases, leaving 16 bases between them. The germline gives CDR1 LNHDA, CDR2 SQIVND (reference sequence). CDR3 sequence reads: CASTTRTGNYEQYF. CDR3 sequence (DNA): TGTGCCAGTACCACCCGGACGGGAAACTACGAGCAGTACTTC.

The chain links TRBV5-4 to TRBJ2-7; possibly TRBD1 for D (5 bases). The CDR3 contains 19 residues. Germline values: CDR1 SGHNT, CDR2 YYREEE (reference sequence). The V end lost 3 bases, the J end lost 4 bases, and 29 bases lay between the germline ends. The CDR3 bases are TGTGCCAGCAGCTGGATGGGGCTCCCCGGCCGTAAGGTAGGGTACGAGCAGTACTTC. It encodes CASSWMGLPGRKVGYEQYF. Filled out from reference TRBV5-4 and TRBJ2-7, the complete variable domain reads ETGVTQSPTHLIKTRGQQVTLRCSSQSGHNTVSWYQQALGQGPQFIFQYYREEENGRGNFPPRFSGLQFPNYSSELNVNALELDDSALYLCASSWMGLPGRKVGYEQYFGPGTRLTVT.

CDR3 sequence (DNA): TGTGCCACCAGCAGAGATCAGCGCTCTGGGGCCAACGTCCTGACTTTC. Translated: CATSRDQRSGANVLTF. This rearrangement joins TRBV15 to TRBJ2-6; D gene unclear. V was clipped by 0 bases and J by 0 bases, with 6 bases between them. Germline assignment: CDR1 LNHNV and CDR2 YYDKDF (reference sequence). The CDR3 has 16 amino acids.

The genes are TRBV2 and TRBJ1-5, with TRBD1 as a possible D gene (6 bases). Trimming cost V 6 bases and J 3 bases, with 18 bases left between them. The V gene's germline CDR1 is SNHLY and CDR2 FYNNEI. CDR3 size: 16 residues. CDR3 in DNA: TGTGCCAGCAGAAGGGAACGGGACACCCCCAATCAGCCCCAGCATTTT. Amino acid sequence: CASRRERDTPNQPQHF.

The V gene is TRBV6-2 or TRBV6-3, the J gene TRBJ2-1; D call uncertain. This CDR3 has 14 amino acids. Germline loops: CDR1 MNHEY, CDR2 SVGEGT. V was shortened by 1 base and J by 6 bases, with 10 bases between the two germline ends. CDR3: CASSYLRHGNEQFF. Here the CDR3 DNA reads TGTGCCAGCAGTTACTTAAGACACGGCAATGAGCAGTTCTTC.

The gene calls are TRBV7-2 and TRBJ2-3, with D perhaps matching TRBD1 (5 bases). The CDR3 covers 16 residues. V lost 3 bases and J 2 bases, leaving 15 bases between the germline ends. The germline V gene has CDR1 SGHTA and CDR2 FQGNSA. Here the CDR3 DNA reads TGTGCCAGCAGCTTTGGTATTCCAGGGTTCACAGATACGCAGTATTTT. It codes for CASSFGIPGFTDTQYF.

V and J are TRBV6-2 or TRBV6-3 and TRBJ2-7; TRBD2 matches 9 bases. Per germline, CDR1 MNHEY and CDR2 SVGEGT. Trimming cost V 1 base and J 7 bases; bases outside gene matches: 5. The CDR3 length is 14 residues. The chain's CDR3 is CASSYLSRGGEQYF. Here the CDR3 DNA reads TGTGCCAGCAGTTACTTATCGCGGGGGGGGGAGCAGTACTTC.

J is TRBJ1-1 and V is TRBV11-2, with D perhaps matching TRBD1 (6 bases). Germline loops: CDR1 SGHAT, CDR2 FQNNGV. The V end was cut by 5 bases, the J end by 3 bases, with 22 bases between. CDR3 length equals 17 residues. CDR3 region: CASSRYGHQGTYTEAFF. CDR3 nucleotides: TGTGCCAGCAGCCGTTACGGCCACCAGGGGACGTACACTGAAGCTTTCTTT.

The chain couples TRBV16 to TRBJ2-3; 9 bases fit TRBD2. The V and J ends lost 3 bases and 2 bases, in that order; junction bases with no gene match: 3. The CDR3 totals 15 residues. Germline V gene lookup returns CDR1 KGHSY and CDR2 FQNENV. The CDR3 region is CASSQTSGNTDTQYF. In DNA form, the CDR3 reads TGTGCCAGCAGCCAGACTAGCGGAAACACAGATACGCAGTATTTT.

The chain carries TRBV3-1 (or the pseudogene TRBV3-2) and TRBJ2-4, with D possibly matching TRBD2 (7 bases). V was trimmed by 4 bases and J by 9 bases, leaving 25 bases between them. The CDR3 is 17 amino acids. Germline loops: CDR1 LGHDT, CDR2 YNNKEL (reference sequence). CDR3 in DNA: TGTGCCAGCAGCCTTCAAAGGGGGGGCCCCAATTTAGGCATTCAGTACTTC. This encodes CASSLQRGGPNLGIQYF.

This rearrangement joins TRBV28 to TRBJ1-1; D perhaps matches TRBD1 (6 bases). The CDR3 runs to 15 residues. Trimming stripped 5 bases from V and 3 bases from J, with 16 bases between. The germline CDR1 and CDR2 sequences are MDHEN and SYDVKM. The CDR3 coding sequence is TGTGCCAGCAGTAAAATGTCAGGGACACACACTGAAGCTTTCTTT. Translating it yields CASSKMSGTHTEAFF.

The chain joins TRBV9 to TRBJ2-2; possibly TRBD2 for D (6 bases). V was pared by 0 bases and J by 5 bases, with 14 bases between. Germline V lookup: CDR1 SGDLS, CDR2 YYNGEE. The CDR3 totals 16 residues. The CDR3 reads CASSVALTGETGELFF. CDR3 DNA: TGTGCCAGCAGCGTAGCTCTAACGGGAGAAACCGGGGAGCTGTTTTTT. The entire variable domain, with the rest obtained from reference TRBV9 and TRBJ2-2, is as follows: DSGVTQTPKHLITATGQRVTLRCSPRSGDLSVYWYQQSLDQGLQFLIQYYNGEERAKGNILERFSAQQFPDLHSELNLSSLELGDSALYFCASSVALTGETGELFFGEGSRLTVL.

This sequence joins TRBV27 and TRBJ2-1; TRBD1 agrees at 7 bases. Losses at the gene ends were 2 bases for V and 4 bases for J; bases not matched to a gene: 5. The length of the CDR3 is 15 residues. The germline V gene has CDR1 MNHEY and CDR2 SMNVEV (reference sequence). The CDR3 region is CASSLTPQGYNEQFF. The CDR3 bases are TGTGCCAGCAGTTTAACCCCACAGGGGTACAATGAGCAGTTCTTC.

The gene calls are TRBV27 and TRBJ1-6, with unresolved D. The CDR3 extends over 16 amino acids. The germline V gene has CDR1 MNHEY and CDR2 SMNVEV (reference sequence). V lost 2 bases, J lost 9 bases, and 17 bases lay in between. The CDR3 nucleotides are TGTGCCAGCAGTTTACGGCGATCGGGATCTCGTTCACCCCTCCACTTT. Amino acid sequence: CASSLRRSGSRSPLHF.

In this sample, this clone turned up once. The rearrangement uses TRBV10-3 and TRBJ2-2, with 9 bases matching TRBD1. J lost 1 base, V lost 4 bases, and 4 bases had no gene match. Looked up from germline, CDR1 is ENHRY and CDR2 is SYGVKD. There are 16 residues in the CDR3. The CDR3 region is CAISGRTGENTGELFF. The CDR3 DNA reads as TGTGCCATCAGTGGTCGGACAGGGGAGAACACCGGGGAGCTGTTTTTT.

This chain connects TRBV5-5 to TRBJ2-2; TRBD2 matches at 12 bases. This CDR3 comprises 18 residues. CDR1 SGHKS and CDR2 YYEKEE come from the germline V gene (reference sequence). Unmatched junction bases numbered 9, after V lost 2 bases and J lost 4 bases. This chain's CDR3 is CASSLSLAGGPGTGELFF. DNA for the CDR3: TGTGCCAGCAGCTTAAGTCTAGCGGGAGGGCCGGGCACCGGGGAGCTGTTTTTT.

The chain has TRBV30 and TRBJ2-7; no definite D call. The CDR3 is 14 amino acids. Germline values: CDR1 GTSNPN, CDR2 SVGIG (reference sequence). The V and J ends lost 5 bases and 2 bases respectively, with 16 bases between them. The CDR3 reads CAWALQVIPYEQYF. The CDR3 DNA is TGTGCCTGGGCCCTCCAGGTGATCCCCTACGAGCAGTACTTC.

The chain carries TRBV29-1 and TRBJ2-7; TRBD1 matches 8 bases. The CDR3 covers 12 residues. Germline CDR1 SQVTM, CDR2 ANQGSEA. V dropped 4 bases and J dropped 3; count of bases not matched to a gene: 2. The CDR3 nucleotides read TGCAGCGTTGTGACAGGGGTCTACGAGCAGTACTTC. Encoded protein: CSVVTGVYEQYF.

The chain couples TRBV6-1 to TRBJ2-2; 7 bases line up with TRBD1. There are 16 residues in the CDR3. Germline lookup yields CDR1 MNHNS and CDR2 SASEGT. With 2 bases clipped from V and 6 bases from J, the junction kept 9 bases outside the gene matches. CDR3 in DNA: TGTGCCAGCAGTGAACGGACAGGAGGCAGCGCCGGGGAGCTGTTTTTT. Translating it yields CASSERTGGSAGELFF.

This chain uses TRBV7-2 with TRBJ1-4; D is perhaps TRBD1 (6 bases). Trimming stripped 1 base from V and 6 bases from J, with 12 bases between. Germline CDR1 and CDR2: SGHTA and FQGNSA. The CDR3 has 15 amino acids. The DNA for the CDR3 is TGTGCCAGCAGCTTAGGGCCAGGGGCAGATGAAAAACTGTTTTTT. Amino acids: CASSLGPGADEKLFF. The full variable domain, in which reference TRBV7-2 and TRBJ1-4 provide the parts outside the CDR3, is GAGVSQSPSNKVTEKGKDVELRCDPISGHTALYWYRQSLGQGLEFLIYFQGNSAPDKSGLPSDRFSAERTGGSVSTLTIQRTQQEDSAVYLCASSLGPGADEKLFFGSGTQLSVL.

This chain uses TRBV7-9 with TRBJ1-2; TRBD1 might be the D (6 bases). Germline values: CDR1 SEHNR, CDR2 FQNEAQ (reference sequence). Deletions cut 1 base from V and 5 bases from J, with 14 bases between. CDR3 length: 15 residues. CDR3 residues: CASSLGSGTLYGYTF. CDR3 bases: TGTGCCAGCAGCTTAGGTTCCGGGACACTTTATGGCTACACCTTC.

This clone was recorded a few times. V usage is TRBV11-3 and J usage is TRBJ2-1, with a weak D call TRBD1 (6 bases). V lost 2 bases to trimming and J lost 12 bases, with 14 bases between them. The CDR3 is 13 residues long. CDR1 and CDR2 (germline): SGHNT, YENEEA. CDR3 nucleotides: TGTGCCAGCAGCTTAAGGGTACAGGGTGGGCAGTTCTTC. Translated: CASSLRVQGGQFF.

The chain combines TRBV27 with TRBJ2-7; 7 bases are a match to TRBD2. The V gene's germline CDR1 is MNHEY and CDR2 SMNVEV (reference sequence). Trimming removed 7 bases from V and 2 bases from J; junction bases left unmatched: 11. The CDR3 extends over 15 amino acids. The CDR3: CASNGYGRRTYEQYF. The CDR3 DNA reads TGTGCCAGCAACGGCTACGGGAGGCGAACCTACGAGCAGTACTTC.

The V gene is TRBV6-5, the J gene TRBJ1-1; the match to TRBD1 covers 7 bases. V dropped 9 bases and J dropped 2; count of bases not matched to a gene: 9. Germline V gene sequence: CDR1 MNHEY, CDR2 SVGAGI. The CDR3 is 14 amino acids. The CDR3: CASKRRDSNTEAFF. The CDR3 bases are TGTGCCAGTAAACGCCGGGACAGCAACACTGAAGCTTTCTTT.